This T cell receptor (beta chain) was observed in a study of radiation and T cells in renal cell carcinoma. The CDR3 contains 19 residues. Germline V gene data show CDR1 as SGHTS and CDR2 as YDEGEE. V shed 4 bases and J shed 0 bases, with 20 bases lying between them. Time point given: blood 4 weeks post-SBRT, at nephrectomy. Treatment defined: 15 Gy SBRT to primary tumor, nephrectomy 4 weeks later. Nephrectomy followed 15 Gy stereotactic body radiation by 4 weeks. Blood was sampled at baseline, 2 weeks and 4 weeks after SBRT. The tumor was a clear cell renal cell carcinoma. The protocol was immunoSEQ multiplex PCR, while the TCRdb copy is restricted to in-frame clones and leaves out a portion. The table has about 74,000 clones, 89% seen once.

This clonotype was obtained from a woman in her 70s with renal cell carcinoma. The source was blood, collected from a patient whose treatment included radiotherapy and nephrectomy. The gene calls are TRBV5-8 and TRBJ1-6, with D perhaps matching TRBD1 (5 bases). The CDR3 region is CASSPLGGRGSSYNSPLHF. For the CDR3, the DNA is TGTGCCAGCAGCCCCTTGGGTGGCCGGGGGAGCTCCTATAATTCACCCCTCCACTTT.